This TCR beta chain emerged from a study of cytomegalovirus exposure and HLA in healthy donors. Whole-study context: Earlier work reported approximately 110 million unique TCR beta sequences from 180 million or so T cells.

The PCR made use of 60 Vbeta and 13 Jbeta primers. Only in-frame clones appear in the TCRdb table, and some are missing; sequencing was by immunoSEQ multiplex PCR. Of 100,000 or so clones listed, roughly 82% were seen once; the top ten hold about 1.2%. This clone was counted a single time. Its antigen remains unidentified. Among the donors, all were healthy bone marrow donors. This CDR3 spans 17 amino acids. V was pared by 1 base and J by 5 bases, with 12 bases of the junction left unmatched. Germline V CDR1 and CDR2: LGHNA, YSLEER. Study outcomes and limitations: Apart from CMV serostatus, no immune exposure information was available. Later analysis identified several of the most significant clusters that appeared linked to common viral pathogens.

This chain joins TRBV4-3 and TRBJ2-3; 7 bases match TRBD2. Sequences were obtained from PBMCs. The clonotype originates from a woman between 18 and 29 years old in good health and CMV-seronegative. The CDR3 nucleotides are TGCGCCAGCAGCCAAGGACTAGCCGGAGCTTGGGGAGATACGCAGTATTTT. Its translation: CASSQGLAGAWGDTQYF.